This record looks at one TCR beta chain sequence and its context. What it binds is unknown. As the CDR3 is not closed by the conserved phenylalanine or tryptophan, this likely results from a read error. The DNA is left out, because the CDR3 cannot be placed on it with certainty; the CDR3 is given as TCRdb lists it. The entry originates in a study of early T cells in non-severe SARS-CoV-2 infection. Across the study: It was bulk RNA from unsorted whole blood that was sequenced, and the chains were unpaired.

Germline-derived CDR1 and CDR2 are MDHEN and SYDVKM. With termini counted, the CDR3 has 11 amino acids. The protocol attached unique molecular identifiers to individual cDNA molecules. TCRdb used MiXCR to reprocess the 5' RACE reads, holding one entry per CDR3 protein. The sample carries about 76,000 distinct CDR3 sequences, about 12% recorded once. General study findings and limits: VDJdb matches were skewed toward anti-spike CD8 T cell responses.

The TCR was taken from an adult who was a healthcare worker with PCR-confirmed SARS-CoV-2 infection or an uninfected control (not recorded which). The sequencing sample was made of whole blood. This chain joins TRBV28 and TRBJ2-1; the D segment call TRBD2 is taken from the table without a DNA check. CDR3 loop: CASSPGTSGIC.